The 22 T cell receptor beta chains below were found in one sample sequenced in a study of siplizumab effects on memory and regulatory T cells. TCRdb's table, derived via immunoSEQ multiplex PCR, lists solely in-frame clones and lacks some. This sample has some 100,000 clones, with 80% to 95% found just once. The material sequenced was CD4+ T cells sorted from blood. All receptors come from a human donor in good health. Some clones in this sample may be carry-over from other donors' samples.

The V and J genes are TRBV5-1 and TRBJ2-3; unclear D gene. CDR1 and CDR2 (germline): SGHRS, YFSETQ. The CDR3 length is 14 residues. Between the trimmed V and J ends, which lost 4 bases and 6 bases, there was a span of 15 bases. The CDR3 spells CASSGSQGFDTQYF. As DNA, the CDR3 is TGCGCCAGCAGCGGATCCCAAGGCTTCGATACGCAGTATTTT. The variable domain in full, with the rest retrieved from reference TRBV5-1 and TRBJ2-3, is KAGVTQTPRYLIKTRGQQVTLSCSPISGHRSVSWYQQTPGQGLQFLFEYFSETQRNKGNFPGRFSGRQFSNSRSEMNVSTLELGDSALYLCASSGSQGFDTQYFGPGTRLTVL.

V and J are TRBV7-2 and TRBJ2-4; the D is unclear. The CDR3 runs to 13 residues. The V and J ends lost 3 bases and 6 bases respectively, with 9 bases between them. Germline V gene data show CDR1 as SGHTA and CDR2 as FQGNSA. The CDR3 region has the DNA TGTGCCAGCAGCTTTAGAATGATAAACATTCAGTACTTC. Encoded protein: CASSFRMINIQYF.

This chain joins TRBV25-1 and TRBJ1-1; the D gene is possibly TRBD1 (5 bases). The CDR3 covers 14 residues. Trimming stripped 3 bases from V and 2 bases from J, with 10 bases between. Germline values: CDR1 MGHDK, CDR2 SYGVNS. The CDR3 loop reads CASSDPGGNTEAFF. The CDR3 DNA reads as TGTGCCAGCAGTGACCCCGGGGGTAACACTGAAGCTTTCTTT.

This sequence joins TRBV7-9 and TRBJ1-2; D ambiguous. The CDR3 runs 13 residues. V was clipped by 3 bases and J by 4 bases, with 9 bases between them. CDR1 and CDR2 from the germline V gene are SEHNR and FQNEAQ (reference sequence). This chain's CDR3 is CASSLSGSYGYTF. In DNA, the CDR3 is TGTGCCAGCAGCTTGAGCGGCAGCTATGGCTACACCTTC.

V and J are TRBV2 and TRBJ2-1; 11 bases line up with TRBD1. The CDR3 runs to 14 residues. V lost 4 bases and J lost 6; bases outside the gene matches: 2. Germline assignment: CDR1 SNHLY and CDR2 FYNNEI. CDR3 in DNA: TGTGCCAGCAGTGGGGACAGGGGGATCAATGAGCAGTTCTTC. Its protein is CASSGDRGINEQFF.

J is TRBJ2-5 and V is TRBV6-1; perhaps TRBD1 as D (6 bases). The V gene's germline CDR1 is MNHNS and CDR2 SASEGT. Trimming took 2 bases from V and 1 from J, leaving 14 bases between them. There are 16 residues in the CDR3. The CDR3 spells CASSELQGGGQETQYF. The CDR3 DNA reads as TGTGCCAGCAGTGAATTACAGGGCGGTGGCCAAGAGACCCAGTACTTC.

The V gene is TRBV7-2, the J gene TRBJ2-1, with D possibly being TRBD2 (5 bases). Trimming left V 2 bases short and J 5 bases short, with 10 bases between. CDR3 length equals 14 residues. Germline CDR1 and CDR2: SGHTA and FQGNSA. The CDR3 protein is CASSLMDSNNEQFF. The CDR3 DNA follows: TGTGCCAGCAGCTTAATGGACTCGAACAATGAGCAGTTCTTC.

J is TRBJ2-3 and V is TRBV6-6, with 8 bases lining up with TRBD2. With 3 bases clipped from V and 4 bases from J, the junction kept 9 bases outside the gene matches. The length of the CDR3 is 16 residues. The germline CDR1 and CDR2 sequences are MNHNY and SVGAGI (reference sequence). CDR3 residues: CASSYSGAGAPDTQYF. Written as DNA, the CDR3 is TGTGCCAGCAGTTATTCGGGAGCGGGAGCCCCAGATACGCAGTATTTT.

This chain links TRBV9 with TRBJ2-1; no reliable D call. There are 14 residues in the CDR3. CDR1 is SGDLS, CDR2 YYNGEE, per germline. The ends were cut back, 3 bases at V and 6 bases at J, with 13 bases in the middle. The CDR3 sequence is CASSAQGQSNEQFF. CDR3 coding DNA: TGTGCCAGCAGCGCTCAAGGGCAGAGCAATGAGCAGTTCTTC. Full variable domain (remainder filled in from reference TRBV9 and TRBJ2-1): DSGVTQTPKHLITATGQRVTLRCSPRSGDLSVYWYQQSLDQGLQFLIQYYNGEERAKGNILERFSAQQFPDLHSELNLSSLELGDSALYFCASSAQGQSNEQFFGPGTRLTVL.

The V call is TRBV11-3, the J call TRBJ2-3; D gene ambiguous. The CDR3 length is 13 residues. Trimming left V 3 bases short and J 5 bases short, with 9 bases between. From germline, CDR1 is SGHNT and CDR2 YENEEA. The CDR3 region is CASSFQVLDTQYF. The CDR3 DNA sequence: TGTGCCAGCAGCTTCCAGGTCTTAGATACGCAGTATTTT.

The rearrangement joins TRBV27 to TRBJ2-2, with 9 bases that match TRBD2. The CDR3 length is 16 residues. CDR1 and CDR2 from the germline V gene are MNHEY and SMNVEV (reference sequence). The junction had 4 bases not matched to a gene; V was cut back by 1 base and J by 4 bases. The CDR3 loop is CASSLYLAGLTGELFF. CDR3 nucleotides: TGTGCCAGCAGTTTATATCTAGCGGGACTCACCGGGGAGCTGTTTTTT.

The gene calls are TRBV18 and TRBJ2-7; 14 bases are a match to TRBD2. Trimming removed 0 bases from V and 6 bases from J; junction bases left unmatched: 4. This CDR3 comprises 16 residues. CDR1 is KGHSH, CDR2 LQKENI, per germline. CDR3 coding DNA: TGTGCCAGCTCACCACCGGGACTAGCGGGAGAAGGCGAGCAGTACTTC. It is translated as CASSPPGLAGEGEQYF.

The table lists this clone with a count of one. The gene calls are TRBV5-1 and TRBJ2-7; 10 positions agree with TRBD1. Germline-derived CDR1 and CDR2 are SGHRS and YFSETQ. This CDR3 comprises 15 residues. V was pared by 6 bases and J by 3 bases, with 9 bases of the junction left unmatched. The CDR3 spells CASTQGGTGDYEQYF. CDR3 bases: TGCGCCAGCACCCAGGGGGGGACAGGGGACTACGAGCAGTACTTC.

The chain joins TRBV28 to TRBJ2-3; D is perhaps TRBD2 (5 bases). Germline V gene data show CDR1 as MDHEN and CDR2 as SYDVKM. This CDR3 has 15 amino acids. Deletions cut 6 bases from V and 0 bases from J, with 13 bases between. The CDR3 sequence: CASRSAESSTDTQYF. In DNA, the CDR3 is TGTGCCAGCAGGTCAGCGGAGTCTAGCACAGATACGCAGTATTTT.

The V call is TRBV19, the J call TRBJ2-3; D unclear. V was trimmed by 4 bases and J by 8 bases, leaving 10 bases between them. The CDR3 runs 12 residues. Per the germline V gene, CDR1 is LNHDA and CDR2 is SQIVND (reference sequence). The CDR3 loop reads CASSTIPSTQYF. The CDR3 nucleotides read TGTGCCAGTAGTACGATCCCTAGTACGCAGTATTTT.

V gene TRBV7-2 combines with J gene TRBJ2-4, with 10 bases aligning to TRBD2. V lost 5 bases and J lost 3; bases outside the gene matches: 4. The CDR3 totals 15 residues. Germline lookup yields CDR1 SGHTA and CDR2 FQGNSA. The CDR3 is CASSPGLAYKNIQYF. In DNA, the CDR3 is TGTGCCAGCAGCCCGGGACTAGCGTACAAAAACATTCAGTACTTC.

The V and J genes are TRBV9 and TRBJ2-5, with a possible D match to TRBD1 (5 bases). The V gene lost 0 bases and the J gene lost 3 bases, with 21 bases spanning the gap. The CDR3 is made up of 18 amino acids. CDR1 is SGDLS, CDR2 YYNGEE, per germline. The CDR3 DNA reads TGTGCCAGCAGCGTAGGACCCCTTAGGGGCCTGTTAGAAGAGACCCAGTACTTC. This gives the protein CASSVGPLRGLLEETQYF.

About this clone: Germline is not matched at one junction end, which may reflect a read error. CDR3 DNA sequence: TGTGCCAGCAGGTTAGCGGGAGCCAATGAGCAGTTCTTC. Translating gives CASRLAGANEQFF. The rearrangement uses TRBV7-9 and TRBJ2-1; 9 bases line up with TRBD2. Germline V gene data show CDR1 as SEHNR and CDR2 as FQNEAQ (reference sequence). CDR3 length equals 13 residues.

V gene TRBV29-1 combines with J gene TRBJ2-5; D not resolved. The CDR3 runs to 13 residues. The germline gives CDR1 SQVTM, CDR2 ANQGSEA. This CDR3 is CSASPQTKETQYF. The CDR3 nucleotides are TGCAGTGCCTCCCCCCAAACAAAAGAGACCCAGTACTTC.

This clone was observed a handful of times. The rearrangement links TRBV10-1 to TRBJ1-2; D unresolved. V gave up 3 bases and J gave up 0 bases, with 5 bases separating them. CDR3 length equals 13 residues. Germline-derived CDR1 and CDR2 are WNHNN and SYGVQD (reference sequence). CDR3: CASSDRSNYGYTF. CDR3 bases: TGCGCCAGCAGTGACAGATCTAACTATGGCTACACCTTC.

This sequence joins TRBV6-1 and TRBJ2-5, with D possibly being TRBD1 or TRBD2 (5 bases each). Germline CDR1 MNHNS, CDR2 SASEGT. This CDR3 contains 13 residues. The V end lost 4 bases, the J end lost 9 bases, and 15 bases lay between the germline ends. The CDR3 sequence: CASSGPGPAAQYF. The CDR3 DNA sequence: TGTGCCAGCAGTGGACCGGGACCGGCGGCCCAGTACTTC.

The rearrangement links TRBV7-9 to TRBJ2-3; D gene ambiguous. This CDR3 contains 11 residues. V was clipped by 5 bases and J by 4 bases, with 4 bases between them. The germline CDR1 and CDR2 sequences are SEHNR and FQNEAQ (reference sequence). In DNA, the CDR3 is TGTGCCAGCAGCGCACCAGATACGCAGTATTTT. Translating gives CASSAPDTQYF.